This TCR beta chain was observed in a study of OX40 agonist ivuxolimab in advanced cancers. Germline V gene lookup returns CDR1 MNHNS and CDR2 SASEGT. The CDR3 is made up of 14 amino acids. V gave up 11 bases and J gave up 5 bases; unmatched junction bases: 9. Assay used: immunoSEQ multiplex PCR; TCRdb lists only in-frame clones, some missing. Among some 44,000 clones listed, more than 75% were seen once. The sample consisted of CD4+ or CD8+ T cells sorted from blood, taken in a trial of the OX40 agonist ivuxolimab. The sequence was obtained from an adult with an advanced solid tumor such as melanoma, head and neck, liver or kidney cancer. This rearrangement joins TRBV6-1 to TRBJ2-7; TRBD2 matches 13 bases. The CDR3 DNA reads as TGTGCCGGGGGATGGACTAGCGGGAGCCACGAGCAGTACTTC. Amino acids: CAGGWTSGSHEQYF.